The rows below give T cell receptor beta chains drawn from one sample of a study of PD-1 blockade in classical Hodgkin lymphoma. The data were produced by immunoSEQ multiplex PCR, yet TCRdb's version contains in-frame clones alone and is incomplete. Of roughly 150,000 clones in the sample, 78% are singletons; the top ten hold roughly 10%. The material sequenced was peripheral blood mononuclear cells (PBMCs), taken before the second cycle of nivolumab. The origin of the receptors is a human donor with classical Hodgkin lymphoma. Each CDR3 is given with its conserved first and last residue. Fields, in order: J gene, D gene, clone size, V gene, CDR3 DNA, CDR3 protein. The D gene is left open where the match is weak. The size entry is marked missing in some rows and otherwise reads once, few, many or a size class.

>TRBJ1-1|.|.|TRBV19
TGTGCCAGTAGTCCAGACTGGAACACTGAAGCTTTCTTT
CASSPDWNTEAFF
>TRBJ2-1|.|.|TRBV28
TGTGCCAGCAGTTTGGTGAACTCCTACAATGAGCAGTTCTTC
CASSLVNSYNEQFF
>TRBJ2-2|.|.|TRBV5-1
TGCGCCAGCAGCTTGGTCTACAGCGAAGGGGAGCTGTTTTTT
CASSLVYSEGELFF
>TRBJ1-5|.|.|TRBV6-5
TGTGCCAGCAGTGTTAAGGGGGACCATCAGCCCCAGCATTTT
CASSVKGDHQPQHF
>TRBJ2-1|TRBD2|.|TRBV5-1
TGCGCCAGCAGCTTGGGGACTAGCCTTAACAATGAGCAGTTCTTC
CASSLGTSLNNEQFF
>TRBJ1-5|.|few|TRBV5-4
TGTGCCAGCAGCCCACCGAAAAGTCCCAGGGTAGGTAGCAATCAGCCCCAGCATTTT
CASSPPKSPRVGSNQPQHF
>TRBJ2-7|.|.|TRBV30
TGTGCCTGGACGAGAATACCGCACTCCTACGAGCAGTACTTC
CAWTRIPHSYEQYF
>TRBJ2-7|.|.|TRBV5-6
TGTGCCAGCAGCTTGGACCCCCGGTACGAGCAGTACTTC
CASSLDPRYEQYF
>TRBJ2-2|TRBD1|.|TRBV18
TGTGCCAGCTCACGGTCCCCAGGGACAGCTTCGAACACCGGGGAGCTGTTTTTT
CASSRSPGTASNTGELFF
>TRBJ1-1|.|.|TRBV28
TGTGCCAGCAGACCCTCTCCCCTGGCGGGGAGGTACACTGAAGCTTTCTTT
CASRPSPLAGRYTEAFF
>TRBJ2-1|TRBD2|once|TRBV18
TGTGCCAGCTCACCACTAACTAGCGGGACCAATGAGCAGTTCTTC
CASSPLTSGTNEQFF
>TRBJ2-5|TRBD2|once|TRBV7-3
TGTGCCAGCAGCTTAGGGACTAGCGGGACCCAAGAGACCCAGTACTTC
CASSLGTSGTQETQYF
>TRBJ2-3|.|.|TRBV9
TGTGCCAGCAGCTCCCCCCCCCGGGGGATCACAGATACGCAGTATTTT
CASSSPPRGITDTQYF
>TRBJ2-4|TRBD2|.|TRBV29-1
TGCAGCGTTGAGAAAGCGGGAGGGGAGACTGACATTCAGTACTTC
CSVEKAGGETDIQYF
>TRBJ2-7|.|once|TRBV18
TGTGCCAGCTCGCTGCCCCCCGTCTACGAGCAGTACTTC
CASSLPPVYEQYF
>TRBJ2-7|.|.|TRBV5-6
TGTGCCAGCAGCCCGGAGTTTGGCGGGGGCCTTTACGAGCAGTACTTC
CASSPEFGGGLYEQYF
>TRBJ2-1|TRBD2|.|TRBV5-4
TGTGCCAGCAGCACCGACCTAGCGGACCTTGGCAATGAGCAGTTCTTC
CASSTDLADLGNEQFF
>TRBJ1-2|TRBD1|few|TRBV2
TGTGCCAGCAGAACAGGGGGCTCTTTAACGGGCTGCACCTTC
CASRTGGSLTGCTF
>TRBJ2-6|.|few|TRBV4-1
TGCGCCAGCAGCCAATACAGGGAACAACTCTCTGGGGCCAACGTCCTGACTTTC
CASSQYREQLSGANVLTF
>TRBJ2-6|.|.|TRBV7-9
TGTGCCAGCAGCCTAAGGGCTGGGGCCAACGTCCTGACTTTC
CASSLRAGANVLTF
>TRBJ1-5|.|.|TRBV7-6
TGTGCCAGCAGCTTAGGAAGCGGGGGAGTGGGTCAGCCCCAGCATTTT
CASSLGSGGVGQPQHF
>TRBJ2-4|TRBD2|.|TRBV6-1
TGTGCCAGCAGGGGGGGGACTAGCAGGAACATTCAGTACTTC
CASRGGTSRNIQYF
>TRBJ2-1|.|.|TRBV2
TGTGCCAGCAGTGAGGCAGGGACCGTCGATGAGCAGTTCTTC
CASSEAGTVDEQFF
>TRBJ1-6|.|few|TRBV5-4
TGTGCCAGCAGCTTTCAGTGGGATTCACCCCTCCACTTT
CASSFQWDSPLHF
>TRBJ2-3|TRBD2|few|TRBV18
TGTGCCAGCTCACCCATCCGGACTAGCGAAGATACGCAGTATTTT
CASSPIRTSEDTQYF
>TRBJ2-1|.|.|TRBV5-8
TGTGCCAGCGGAAGGACCTTCTTAGACAATGAGCAGTTCTTC
CASGRTFLDNEQFF
>TRBJ2-2|TRBD1|.|TRBV7-9
TGTGCCAGCAGCTTAAGACAGGGGACCACCGGGGAGCTGTTTTTT
CASSLRQGTTGELFF
>TRBJ2-7|TRBD1|once|TRBV10-3
TGTGCCATCAGTGGCCGGGACAGGGGCTACGAGCAGTACTTC
CAISGRDRGYEQYF
>TRBJ1-1|.|many|TRBV18
TGTGCCAGCTCACCGGACGGGATGGGCACTGAAGCTTTCTTT
CASSPDGMGTEAFF
>TRBJ2-5|.|.|TRBV5-1
TGCGCCAGCAGCTTGGGAGGGAGAGGGTCCCAAGAGACCCAGTACTTC
CASSLGGRGSQETQYF
>TRBJ1-2|TRBD1|.|TRBV9
TGTGCCAGCAGCCGACAGGGAGAGGGGTATGGCTACACCTTC
CASSRQGEGYGYTF
>TRBJ2-7|TRBD1|.|TRBV28
TGTGCCAGCACTCTCACAGGGGGCTACGAGCAGTACTTC
CASTLTGGYEQYF
>TRBJ1-1|.|.|TRBV18
TGTGCCAGCTCTCTCGGAGGGGGACTGAACACTGAAGCTTTCTTT
CASSLGGGLNTEAFF
>TRBJ1-1|TRBD1|few|TRBV7-3
TGTGCCAGCAGCCCGGGGGACAGAGTAAACACTGAAGCTTTCTTT
CASSPGDRVNTEAFF
>TRBJ1-2|.|.|TRBV7-3
TGTGCCAGCAGCTTTACAGACAGAACCAACTCCTTGTATGGCTACACCTTC
CASSFTDRTNSLYGYTF
>TRBJ1-1|.|once|TRBV5-4
TGTGCCAGCAGCACGCAACAGGAGTTGAACACTGAAGCTTTCTTT
CASSTQQELNTEAFF
>TRBJ1-1|TRBD1|few|TRBV30
TGTGCCTGGACCCTGGACAGGGAAGCTTTCTTT
CAWTLDREAFF
>TRBJ1-1|TRBD1|once|TRBV7-9
TGTGCCAGCCTGGGACAGATGAACACTGAAGCTTTCTTT
CASLGQMNTEAFF
>TRBJ1-1|.|.|TRBV6-6
TGTGCCAGCAGTTACTCGTGGGGGGGTACTGAAGCTTTCTTT
CASSYSWGGTEAFF
>TRBJ2-3|.|.|TRBV13
TGTGCCAGCAGCCCCCCTGACAGCTACCGCACAGATACGCAGTATTTT
CASSPPDSYRTDTQYF
>TRBJ2-5|.|.|TRBV28
TGTGCCAGCAGTTTAAGGCCAGAAGAGACCCAGTACTTC
CASSLRPEETQYF
>TRBJ2-7|.|.|TRBV5-6
TGTGCCAGCAGCTTGACAGGGACCTACGAGCAGTACTTC
CASSLTGTYEQYF
>TRBJ1-2|.|.|TRBV6-5
TGTGCCAGCAGCCAAGACAAGGCTAACTATGGCTACACCTTC
CASSQDKANYGYTF
>TRBJ2-7|TRBD1|.|TRBV19
TGTGCCAACCAAGGACAGGGGAGGAACGAGCAGTACTTC
CANQGQGRNEQYF
>TRBJ2-3|.|.|TRBV29-1
TGCAGCGTTGAAAGGTCAGATAGGCAGTATTTT
CSVERSDRQYF
>TRBJ1-2|.|.|TRBV7-8
TGTGCCAGCAGCTTAGACGGGCCAGGGTTTGGTTATGGCTACACCTTC
CASSLDGPGFGYGYTF
>TRBJ2-3|TRBD2|once|TRBV11-1
TGTGCCAGCAGCCCGGGACTAGCGGGGGGTTTTGCGGATACGCAGTATTTT
CASSPGLAGGFADTQYF
>TRBJ2-7|.|few|TRBV18
TGTGCCAGCTCACCGGGGCCAGGGTCCTACGAGCAGTACTTC
CASSPGPGSYEQYF
>TRBJ2-2|TRBD2|.|TRBV9
TGTGCCAGCAGCAATTTTAGGACTAGCGGGACCGGGGAGCTGTTTTTT
CASSNFRTSGTGELFF
>TRBJ1-6|TRBD1|.|TRBV7-9
TGTGCCAGCAGCTTGGGACAGCCCAATTCACCCCTCCACTTT
CASSLGQPNSPLHF
>TRBJ2-1|TRBD2|once|TRBV4-2
TGTGCCAGCAGCCAAGACGGGACGGGGGGACCTGATAATCAGTTCTTC
CASSQDGTGGPDNQFF
>TRBJ2-2|.|.|TRBV6-5
TGTGCCAGCAGTTACGTGCTAGATAGGGCCACCGGGGAGCTGTTTTTT
CASSYVLDRATGELFF
>TRBJ2-7|TRBD1|.|TRBV6-5
TGTGCCAGCAGTTGGGGACAGGGGCCCTACGAGCAGTACTTC
CASSWGQGPYEQYF
>TRBJ1-2|TRBD1|.|TRBV10-3
TGTGCCGCCGGGACAGGGGGCGTCTATGGCTACACCTTC
CAAGTGGVYGYTF